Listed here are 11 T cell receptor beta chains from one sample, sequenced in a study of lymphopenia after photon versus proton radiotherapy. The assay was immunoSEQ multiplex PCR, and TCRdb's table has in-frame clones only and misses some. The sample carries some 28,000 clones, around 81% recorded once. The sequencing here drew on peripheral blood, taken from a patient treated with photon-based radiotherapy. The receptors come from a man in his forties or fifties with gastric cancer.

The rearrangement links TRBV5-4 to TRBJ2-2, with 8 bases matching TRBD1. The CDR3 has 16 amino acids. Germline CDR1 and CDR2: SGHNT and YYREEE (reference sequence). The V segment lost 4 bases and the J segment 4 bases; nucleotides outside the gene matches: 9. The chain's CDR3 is CASSLRRTGLTGELFF. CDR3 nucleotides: TGTGCCAGCAGCCTGAGAAGGACAGGGCTCACCGGGGAGCTGTTTTTT.

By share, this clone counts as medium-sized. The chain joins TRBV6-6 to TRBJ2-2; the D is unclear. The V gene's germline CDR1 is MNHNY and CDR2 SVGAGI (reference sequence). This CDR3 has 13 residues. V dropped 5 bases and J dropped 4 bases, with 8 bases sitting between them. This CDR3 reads CASSSSFTGELFF. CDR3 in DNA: TGTGCCAGCAGTAGTAGCTTCACCGGGGAGCTGTTTTTT.

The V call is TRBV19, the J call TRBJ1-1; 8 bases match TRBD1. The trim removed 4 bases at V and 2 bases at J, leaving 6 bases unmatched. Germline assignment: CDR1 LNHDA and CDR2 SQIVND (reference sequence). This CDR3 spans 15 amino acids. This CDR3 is CASSTTGVANTEAFF. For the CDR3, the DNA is TGTGCCAGTAGTACGACAGGGGTAGCCAACACTGAAGCTTTCTTT.

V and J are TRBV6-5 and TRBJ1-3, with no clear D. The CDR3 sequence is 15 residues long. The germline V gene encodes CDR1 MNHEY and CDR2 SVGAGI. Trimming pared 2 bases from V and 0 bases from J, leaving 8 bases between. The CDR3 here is CASSYARTSGNTIYF. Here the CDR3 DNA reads TGTGCCAGCAGTTACGCCCGAACCTCTGGAAACACCATATATTTT.

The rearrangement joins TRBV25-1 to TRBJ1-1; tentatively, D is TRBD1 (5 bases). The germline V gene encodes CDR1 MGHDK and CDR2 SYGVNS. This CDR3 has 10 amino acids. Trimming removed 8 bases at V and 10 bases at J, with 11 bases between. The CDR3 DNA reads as TGTGCCAGCTTGGGACGTTCAGCTTTCTTT. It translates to CASLGRSAFF. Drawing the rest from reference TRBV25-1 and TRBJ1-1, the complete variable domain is EADIYQTPRYLVIGTGKKITLECSQTMGHDKMYWYQQDPGMELHLIHYSYGVNSTEKGDLSSESTVSRIRTEHFPLTLESARPSHTSQYLCASLGRSAFFGQGTRLTVV.

CDR3 coding DNA: TGTGCCACCCAGGTGGGGGACACTGAAGCTTTCTTT. Residues: CATQVGDTEAFF. This sequence joins TRBV28 and TRBJ1-1, with a tentative D call TRBD1 (5 bases). Germline V CDR1 and CDR2: MDHEN, SYDVKM. Trimming removed 10 bases from V and 3 bases from J, with 12 bases in between. The CDR3 extends over 12 amino acids.

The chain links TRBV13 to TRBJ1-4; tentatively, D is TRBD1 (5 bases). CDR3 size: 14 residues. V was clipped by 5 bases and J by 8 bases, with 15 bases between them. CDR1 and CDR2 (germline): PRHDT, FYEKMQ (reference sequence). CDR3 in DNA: TGTGCCAGCAGCGAAGGGACGGGGGGGGAAAAACTGTTTTTT. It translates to CASSEGTGGEKLFF.

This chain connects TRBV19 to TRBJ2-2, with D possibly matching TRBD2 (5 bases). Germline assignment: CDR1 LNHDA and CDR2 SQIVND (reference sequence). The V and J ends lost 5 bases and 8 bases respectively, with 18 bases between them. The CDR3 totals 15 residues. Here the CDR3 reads CASSPSTNNGGELFF. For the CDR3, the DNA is TGTGCCAGTAGTCCTTCGACTAATAACGGGGGGGAGCTGTTTTTT.

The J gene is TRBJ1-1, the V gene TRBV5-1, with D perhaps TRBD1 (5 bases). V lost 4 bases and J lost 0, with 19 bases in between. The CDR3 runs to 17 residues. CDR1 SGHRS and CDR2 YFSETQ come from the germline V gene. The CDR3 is CASSPGTAAGMNTEAFF. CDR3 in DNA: TGCGCCAGCAGCCCCGGGACCGCAGCAGGCATGAACACTGAAGCTTTCTTT.

The CDR3 protein is CASSVGLADYEQYV. CDR3 in DNA: TGCGCCAGCAGTGTGGGACTAGCGGACTACGAGCAGTACGTC. This chain joins TRBV10-2 and TRBJ2-7; 11 bases align to TRBD2. Germline loops: CDR1 WSHSY, CDR2 SAAADI. This CDR3 comprises 14 residues. The J segment lost 3 bases and the V segment lost 4 bases, leaving 2 bases of the junction unmatched.

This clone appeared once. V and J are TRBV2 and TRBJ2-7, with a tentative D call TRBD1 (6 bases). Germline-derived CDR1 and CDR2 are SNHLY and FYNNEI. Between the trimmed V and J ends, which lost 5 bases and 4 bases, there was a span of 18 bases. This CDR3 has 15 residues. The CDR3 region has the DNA TGTGCCAGCAGTCCACTCCGGGACATAGAGTACGAGCAGTACTTC. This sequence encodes CASSPLRDIEYEQYF.